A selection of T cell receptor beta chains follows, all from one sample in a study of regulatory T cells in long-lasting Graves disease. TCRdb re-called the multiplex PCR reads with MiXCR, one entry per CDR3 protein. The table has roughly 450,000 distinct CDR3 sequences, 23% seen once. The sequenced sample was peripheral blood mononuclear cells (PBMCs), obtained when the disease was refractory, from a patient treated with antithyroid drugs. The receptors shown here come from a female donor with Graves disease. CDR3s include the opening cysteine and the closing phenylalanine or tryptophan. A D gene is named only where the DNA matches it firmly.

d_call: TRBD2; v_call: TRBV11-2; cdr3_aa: CASSPSFSGSYQQYF
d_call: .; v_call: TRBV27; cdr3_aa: CASSLPWGIRDLHAEQETQYF
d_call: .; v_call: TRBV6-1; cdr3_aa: CASRRDETQYF
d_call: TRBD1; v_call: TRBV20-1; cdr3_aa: CSASPGQGRSPLHF
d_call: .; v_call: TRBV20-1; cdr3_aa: CSATKRRSASYEQYF
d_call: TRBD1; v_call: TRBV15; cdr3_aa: CATSSGTGGNYGYTF
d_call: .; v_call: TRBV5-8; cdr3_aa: CASSLAGSSYNSPLHF
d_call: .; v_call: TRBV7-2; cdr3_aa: CASSDRTRARKGSYGYTF
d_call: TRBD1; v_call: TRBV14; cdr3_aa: CASSPLGQAVGETQYF
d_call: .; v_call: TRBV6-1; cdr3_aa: CASSSDISGANVLTF
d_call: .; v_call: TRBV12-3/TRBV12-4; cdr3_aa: CASSLGRLGGNTIYF
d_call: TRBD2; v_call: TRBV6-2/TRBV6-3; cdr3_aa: CASRPGLAEETQYF
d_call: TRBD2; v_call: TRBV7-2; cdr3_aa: CASSLGWSSGSYEQYF
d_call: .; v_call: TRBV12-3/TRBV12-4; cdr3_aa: CASRGGVGEEAFF
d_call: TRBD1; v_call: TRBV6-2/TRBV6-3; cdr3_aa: CAGGYGQAISSYEQYF
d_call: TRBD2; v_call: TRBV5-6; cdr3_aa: CASSLEGLAGRETQYF
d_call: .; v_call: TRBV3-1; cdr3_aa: CASSQAVALLARDTEAFF
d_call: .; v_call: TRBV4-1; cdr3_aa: CASSQLQPNTEAFF
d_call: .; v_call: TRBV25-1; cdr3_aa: CASSGAGWSYNSPLHF
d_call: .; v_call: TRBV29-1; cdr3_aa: CSVTGGGRNTGELFF
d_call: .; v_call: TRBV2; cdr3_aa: CASSVGNQPQHF
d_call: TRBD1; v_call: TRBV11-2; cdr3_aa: CASSSTGTVNTEAFF
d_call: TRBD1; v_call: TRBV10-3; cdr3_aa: CAIGRQGGTEAFF
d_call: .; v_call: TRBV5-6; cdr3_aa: CASSFPGANYGYTF
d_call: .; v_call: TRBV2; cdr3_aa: CASSPRRDYEQYF
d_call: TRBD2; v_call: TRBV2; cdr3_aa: CASSTKSGGYSYEQYF
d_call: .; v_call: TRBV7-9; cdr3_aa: CASSESFGANVLTF
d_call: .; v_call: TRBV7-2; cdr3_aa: CASSYTGTTEVYGYTF
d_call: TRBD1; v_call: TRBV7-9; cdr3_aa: CASSFGQGASYGYTF
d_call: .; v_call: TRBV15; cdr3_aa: CATSRDSGANVLTF
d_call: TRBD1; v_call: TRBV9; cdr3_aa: CASSVGGQGAQEQYF
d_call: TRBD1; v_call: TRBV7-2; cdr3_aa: CASSRDRVGSPLHF
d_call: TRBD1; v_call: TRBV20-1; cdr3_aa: CSAGTGGKVGTEAFF
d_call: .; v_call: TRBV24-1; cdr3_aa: CATSDYRLGYTDTQYF
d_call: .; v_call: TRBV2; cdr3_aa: CATKTDPQETQYF
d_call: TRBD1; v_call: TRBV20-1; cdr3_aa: CSASSRDRGRVAKNIQYF
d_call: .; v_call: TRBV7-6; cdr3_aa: CASSLTGEPFF
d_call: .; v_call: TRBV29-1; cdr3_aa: CSVETEVEKLFF
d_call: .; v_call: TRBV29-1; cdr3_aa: CSVETPNYGYTF
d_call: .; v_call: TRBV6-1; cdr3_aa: CAGAGSLLDGYTF
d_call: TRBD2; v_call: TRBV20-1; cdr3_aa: CSASKLAAEMYQETQYF
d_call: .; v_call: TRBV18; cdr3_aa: CASSQTETYGYTF
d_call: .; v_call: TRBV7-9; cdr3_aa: CASSLFTVGNQYF
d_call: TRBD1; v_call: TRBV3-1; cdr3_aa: CASSRGTGSMTPLHF
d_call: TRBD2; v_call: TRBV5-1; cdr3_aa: CASSFSGTSGFYEQYF
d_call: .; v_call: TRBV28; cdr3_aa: CASSLGRVGELNTEAFF
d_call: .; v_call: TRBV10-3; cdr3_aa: CAISNPRYEQYF
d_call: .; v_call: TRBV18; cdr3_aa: CASSRGQGNEQYF
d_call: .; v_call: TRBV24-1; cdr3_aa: CATSGTRGANTEAFF
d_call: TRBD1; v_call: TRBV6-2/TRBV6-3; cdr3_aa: CASTDYRGSGTEAFF
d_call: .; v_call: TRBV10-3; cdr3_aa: CAISENLEQYF
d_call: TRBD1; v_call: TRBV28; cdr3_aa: CASSLGTGGEKLFF
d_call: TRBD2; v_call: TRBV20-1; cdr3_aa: CSARAAGTSGGFSTFEQYF
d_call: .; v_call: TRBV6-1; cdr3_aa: CASSRVLSGEQYF
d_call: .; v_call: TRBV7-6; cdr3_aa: CASSQGRSGNQPQHF
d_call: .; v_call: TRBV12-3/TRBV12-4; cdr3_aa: CASSLESRKNTEAFF
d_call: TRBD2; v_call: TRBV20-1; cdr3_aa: CSAGPTSGRPETQYF
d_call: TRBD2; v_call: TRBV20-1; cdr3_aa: CSASVSGRTDTQYF
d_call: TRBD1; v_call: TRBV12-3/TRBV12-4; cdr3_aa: CASSNDRGLQPQHF